This T cell receptor (beta chain) was sequenced in a study of CD8+ T cells in alopecia areata. This clone was counted a few times. Its antigen remains unknown. Sequencing relied on a cDNA template that was reverse transcribed from extracted RNA. TCRdb keeps only in-frame clones here, not all; method: immunoSEQ multiplex PCR. The table lists fewer than 350,000 clones, 58% of them singletons. As for treatment: oral pan-JAK inhibitor, 5-10 mg twice daily. Study-level points and caveats: Researchers reported that TCR sharing among patients proved less clear than in mice, possibly HLA-linked. While tofacitinib was given, many expanded lesional clones persisted in scalp and blood.

Germline CDR1 SNHLY, CDR2 FYNNEI. The V end lost 3 bases, the J end lost 9 bases, and 8 bases lay between the germline ends. The CDR3 covers 11 residues. The sample was CD4+ T cells sorted from blood, taken at week 24, from a patient treated with tofacitinib. The clonotype originates from a human donor with alopecia areata. The chain employs TRBV2 and TRBJ2-5; no firm D call. CDR3 bases: TGTGCCAGCAGTGAGTCCCACTCCCAGTACTTC. Its protein product is CASSESHSQYF.